These 28 T cell receptor beta chains were all obtained from the same sample, sequenced in a study of blood T cells in healthy people across ages. A sample-barcoded 5' primer and a J-beta primer mix were used in a second PCR of roughly 6 to 11 cycles. Using its own MiXCR run on the 5' RACE reads, TCRdb lists one record per CDR3 protein. This table holds fewer than 900,000 distinct CDR3 sequences, approximately 50% found once. The specimen was blood. The receptor source for this set is a woman aged 60 to 75 in good health.

The rearrangement joins TRBV20-1 to TRBJ1-5; D is perhaps TRBD1 (5 bases). CDR1 is DFQATT, CDR2 SNEGSKA, per germline (reference sequence). V was trimmed by 3 bases and J by 3 bases, leaving 15 bases between them. CDR3 length equals 15 residues. The CDR3 sequence: CSASAEGRPNQPQHF. DNA for the CDR3: TGCAGTGCTAGTGCGGAGGGGAGACCCAATCAGCCCCAGCATTTT.

The rearrangement links TRBV5-1 to TRBJ2-3; 7 bases align to TRBD1. The CDR3 has 16 residues. J gave up 0 bases and V 4 bases, and 8 bases lay outside the gene matches. The germline V gene encodes CDR1 SGHRS and CDR2 YFSETQ. The CDR3 protein is CASSALRDRSTDTQYF. The CDR3 bases are TGCGCCAGCAGCGCCCTCCGGGACAGAAGCACAGATACGCAGTATTTT.

This clonotype was observed a few times. The genes are TRBV15 and TRBJ1-2; the D gene is possibly TRBD1 (5 bases). The length of the CDR3 is 15 residues. Germline loops: CDR1 LNHNV, CDR2 YYDKDF (reference sequence). V lost 0 bases and J lost 4, with 12 bases in between. CDR3 nucleotide sequence: TGTGCCACCAGCAGAGATGGGGGGAGCGTCTATGGCTACACCTTC. It translates to CATSRDGGSVYGYTF.

This chain links TRBV4-1 with TRBJ2-7; D ambiguous. Trimming cost V 4 bases and J 0 bases, with 13 bases left between them. CDR3 length: 15 residues. Germline V gives CDR1 MGHRA, CDR2 YSYEKL. The CDR3 protein is CASSREHLNSYEQYF. The CDR3 bases are TGCGCCAGCAGCCGAGAGCATCTAAACTCCTACGAGCAGTACTTC.

The V call is TRBV5-6, the J call TRBJ2-3, with 7 bases identical to TRBD2. Unmatched junction bases numbered 12, after V lost 1 base and J lost 4 bases. This CDR3 has 17 residues. CDR1 and CDR2 from the germline V gene are SGHDT and YYEEEE. CDR3 loop: CASSLYASGLGADTQYF. CDR3 sequence (DNA): TGTGCCAGCAGCTTGTATGCTAGCGGTCTTGGGGCAGATACGCAGTATTTT. The whole variable domain, remainder taken from reference TRBV5-6 and TRBJ2-3, is DAGVTQSPTHLIKTRGQQVTLRCSPKSGHDTVSWYQQALGQGPQFIFQYYEEEERQRGNFPDRFSGHQFPNYSSELNVNALLLGDSALYLCASSLYASGLGADTQYFGPGTRLTVL.

CDR3 DNA sequence: TGTGCCAGCAGCCATGTCACTAGGAATCAGGCCTACAATGAGCAGTTCTTC. As protein: CASSHVTRNQAYNEQFF. This chain joins TRBV3-1 and TRBJ2-1, with D possibly being TRBD2 (5 bases). CDR3 length: 17 amino acids. Trimming took off 3 bases at V and 2 bases at J, with 17 bases between the two ends. Germline V lookup: CDR1 LGHDT, CDR2 YNNKEL (reference sequence).

About this clonotype itself: A read error is possible here, since a much larger clone lies one base away. The CDR3 bases are TGCAGCGTTGAAGGCAGGCTTGAGAGCTACAATGAGCAGTTCTTC. This sequence encodes CSVEGRLESYNEQFF. The J gene is TRBJ2-1, the V gene TRBV29-1; D is uncertain. Germline V gives CDR1 SQVTM, CDR2 ANQGSEA. The CDR3 has 15 residues. Trimming left V 1 base short and J 3 bases short, with 13 bases between.

This clonotype appeared many times. The J gene is TRBJ1-2, the V gene TRBV9; 7 nucleotides match TRBD1. The CDR3 has 14 residues. V trimming: 4 bases; J trimming: 10 bases; junction bases outside the gene matches: 13. The germline V gene encodes CDR1 SGDLS and CDR2 YYNGEE. The DNA of the CDR3 is TGTGCCAGCAGCCCCCGTGACAGGGACGGTGACTACACCTTC. It specifies CASSPRDRDGDYTF.

This clonotype was observed a handful of times. The chain carries TRBV20-1 and TRBJ2-7; possibly TRBD1 for D (5 bases). Germline V gene lookup returns CDR1 DFQATT and CDR2 SNEGSKA (reference sequence). The CDR3 sequence is 14 residues long. The V and J ends lost 6 bases and 2 bases respectively, with 17 bases between them. This chain's CDR3 is CSAIIYRPPYEQYF. The CDR3 nucleotides read TGCAGTGCCATAATATACAGGCCGCCCTACGAGCAGTACTTC.

With respect to this clonotype: A read error may be the cause here, since a much bigger clone is one base away. This chain joins TRBV14 and TRBJ2-5, with D possibly matching TRBD1 (6 bases). CDR3 length equals 14 residues. Germline values: CDR1 SGHDN, CDR2 FVKESK. For the CDR3, the DNA is TGTACCAGCAGACCTACAGGGTATGGCGAGACCCAGTACTTC. This encodes CTSRPTGYGETQYF.

The chain uses TRBV7-2 and TRBJ1-5, with unresolved D. Per germline, CDR1 SGHTA and CDR2 FQGNSA. V was shortened by 2 bases and J by 7 bases, with 15 bases between the two germline ends. This CDR3 comprises 15 residues. DNA of the CDR3: TGTGCCAGCAGCTTACCAACGGGAGTAGGACAGCCCCAGCATTTT. Protein: CASSLPTGVGQPQHF.

There are a few counts of this clonotype. The chain uses TRBV28 and TRBJ2-4, with D possibly being TRBD2 (7 bases). Per the germline V gene, CDR1 is MDHEN and CDR2 is SYDVKM. Trimming shortened V by 5 bases and J by 1 base, and 15 bases separated the two germline ends. The CDR3 length is 16 residues. CDR3 sequence reads: CASSPAGAGAKNIQYF. The CDR3 DNA follows: TGTGCCAGCAGTCCCGCGGGGGCGGGGGCCAAAAACATTCAGTACTTC.

V and J are TRBV2 and TRBJ2-5; D not resolved. The J call may be wrong; the DNA end is better matched by TRBJ2-7. Germline CDR1 is SNHLY and CDR2 is FYNNEI. This CDR3 contains 13 residues. The CDR3 region is CASSRVIGYEQYF. CDR3 nucleotide sequence: TGTGCCAGCTCTAGGGTCATTGGGTACGAGCAGTACTTC.

Many counts were recorded for this clonotype. This chain's CDR3 is CASSLSGLAFNEQFF. Here the CDR3 DNA reads TGTGCCAGCTCGCTCTCTGGACTAGCTTTCAATGAGCAGTTCTTC. The gene calls are TRBV18 and TRBJ2-1; 8 bases map to TRBD2. The CDR3 is 15 amino acids. Germline values: CDR1 KGHSH, CDR2 LQKENI. V shed 6 bases and J 6 bases; nucleotides not matched to a gene: 10. The entire variable domain, with the rest obtained from reference TRBV18 and TRBJ2-1, is as follows: NAGVMQNPRHLVRRRGQEARLRCSPMKGHSHVYWYRQLPEEGLKFMVYLQKENIIDESGMPKERFSAEFPKEGPSILRIQQVVRGDSAAYFCASSLSGLAFNEQFFGPGTRLTVL.

V usage is TRBV6-2 or TRBV6-3 and J usage is TRBJ1-1; TRBD1 is a possible D gene (5 bases). Germline V gene sequence: CDR1 MNHEY, CDR2 SVGEGT. The CDR3 totals 15 residues. Trimming took 6 bases from V and 0 from J, leaving 14 bases between them. For the CDR3, the DNA is TGTGCCAGCAGGCTTTCGACAGCCTTGAACACTGAAGCTTTCTTT. Encoded protein: CASRLSTALNTEAFF.

Only a few counts were recorded for this clonotype. The junction shows a germline mismatch at one end, possibly a read error. The chain combines TRBV5-6 with TRBJ1-2, with no clear D. This CDR3 spans 14 amino acids. Germline loops: CDR1 SGHDT, CDR2 YYEEEE. In DNA form, the CDR3 reads TGTGCCAGCACCTTGGCGGTAGCTAACTATGGCTACACCTTC. This gives the protein CASTLAVANYGYTF.

This clonotype was seen only once. The rearrangement links TRBV7-2 to TRBJ2-1; the match to TRBD2 covers 12 bases. Trimming took 2 bases from V and 4 from J; bases not matched to a gene: 9. Germline V gene lookup returns CDR1 SGHTA and CDR2 FQGNSA. The CDR3 has 18 amino acids. The CDR3 is CASSLTSGRPRGYNEQFF. The CDR3 bases are TGTGCCAGCAGCTTAACTAGCGGGAGGCCCCGTGGGTACAATGAGCAGTTCTTC.

This chain links TRBV20-1 with TRBJ2-7; D not resolved. CDR1 DFQATT and CDR2 SNEGSKA come from the germline V gene (reference sequence). The CDR3 sequence is 12 residues long. V was shortened by 2 bases and J by 3 bases, with 8 bases between the two germline ends. CDR3 nucleotides: TGCAGTGCTAGAACCAGGAACTACGAGCAGTACTTC. It translates to CSARTRNYEQYF.

The gene calls are TRBV4-2 and TRBJ2-1; TRBD2 matches at 10 bases. The CDR3 sequence is 16 residues long. The ends lost 2 bases at V and 3 bases at J; junction bases unmatched: 4. From germline, CDR1 is LGHNA and CDR2 YNFKEQ. The DNA of the CDR3 is TGTGCCAGCAGCCAACAACTAGCGGGAATCTACAATGAGCAGTTCTTC. Translation: CASSQQLAGIYNEQFF.

This clonotype was picked up a small number of times. The CDR3 sequence: CSARDPGGGDETQYF. For the CDR3, the DNA is TGCAGTGCTAGAGATCCAGGGGGAGGGGACGAGACCCAGTACTTC. The rearrangement uses TRBV20-1 and TRBJ2-5, with D tentatively TRBD1 or TRBD2 (7 bases each). This CDR3 is built from 15 residues. Germline loops: CDR1 DFQATT, CDR2 SNEGSKA (reference sequence). V was cut by 0 bases and J by 5 bases, with 16 bases left in between.

This clonotype came up a few times. V gene TRBV6-2 or TRBV6-3 combines with J gene TRBJ2-7; 7 bases are shared with TRBD2. V lost 10 bases, J lost 0 bases, and 9 bases stayed unmatched. The CDR3 runs to 14 residues. Germline CDR1 is MNHEY and CDR2 is SVGEGT. CDR3 DNA sequence: TGTGCCACGGAGCGGGGAACGAGCTCCTACGAGCAGTACTTC. This codes for CATERGTSSYEQYF.

This clonotype was counted a single time. A read error may produce the germline difference seen at one junction end. The chain recombines TRBV20-1 with TRBJ2-2, with D maybe TRBD2 (7 bases). This CDR3 spans 16 amino acids. Germline assignment: CDR1 DFQATT and CDR2 SNEGSKA (reference sequence). The DNA of the CDR3 is TGCAGTGCTGGAGATAGGGGGGGCGAGAACACCGGGGAGCTGTTTTTT. Amino acids: CSAGDRGGENTGELFF.

V usage is TRBV3-1 and J usage is TRBJ2-3; TRBD2 aligns across 7 bases. Germline V gene sequence: CDR1 LGHDT, CDR2 YNNKEL (reference sequence). CDR3 length: 14 residues. V shed 5 bases, J shed 7 bases, and the junction held 9 bases outside the gene matches. As DNA, the CDR3 is TGTGCCAGCAGCGTGGGGGGGTCGGGGAATACGCAGTATTTT. It is translated as CASSVGGSGNTQYF.

The rearrangement links TRBV7-9 to TRBJ2-3; 11 bases align to TRBD2. Germline loops: CDR1 SEHNR, CDR2 FQNEAQ (reference sequence). The V gene end was trimmed by 5 bases and the J gene end by 6 bases; junction bases not matched to a gene: 16. The CDR3 runs to 18 residues. CDR3 region: CASSLPTSTSGKWDTQYF. DNA for the CDR3: TGTGCCAGCAGCCTCCCGACATCGACTAGCGGGAAGTGGGATACGCAGTATTTT.

This clonotype has more than one count but fewer than ten. The chain uses TRBV3-1 and TRBJ2-7; the D gene is possibly TRBD2 (5 bases). Trimming shortened V by 0 bases and J by 0 bases, and 12 bases separated the two germline ends. The CDR3 covers 16 residues. CDR1 is LGHDT and CDR2 is YNNKEL in the germline V gene (reference sequence). Written as DNA, the CDR3 is TGTGCCAGCAGCCAAGATCAGCGGAGGAGCTCCTACGAGCAGTACTTC. This encodes CASSQDQRRSSYEQYF.

This clonotype was seen more than once but under ten times. V is TRBV6-6 and J is TRBJ2-7, with 9 bases identical to TRBD1. The CDR3 is made up of 14 amino acids. Germline-derived CDR1 and CDR2 are MNHNY and SVGAGI (reference sequence). The V gene end was trimmed by 4 bases and the J gene end by 6 bases; junction bases not matched to a gene: 7. CDR3 region: CASSFRTGDAEQYF. Here the CDR3 DNA reads TGTGCCAGCAGTTTCAGGACAGGGGATGCCGAGCAGTACTTC.

The rearrangement joins TRBV27 to TRBJ2-3, with a tentative D call TRBD1 (6 bases). V lost 4 bases, J lost 4 bases, and 9 bases lay in between. The CDR3 extends over 13 amino acids. Germline CDR1 reads MNHEY; CDR2 reads SMNVEV (reference sequence). The CDR3 coding sequence is TGTGCCAGCAGTTACAGGGTCGCAGATACGCAGTATTTT. Translated: CASSYRVADTQYF.

The rearrangement links TRBV7-2 to TRBJ1-2; the D gene is possibly TRBD1 (5 bases). Between the trimmed V and J ends, which lost 1 base and 2 bases, there was a span of 14 bases. Germline CDR1 reads SGHTA; CDR2 reads FQGNSA. This CDR3 is built from 16 residues. The CDR3 sequence is CTSSLEGTGPNYGYTF. In DNA form, the CDR3 reads TGTACCAGCAGCTTAGAGGGGACGGGGCCCAACTATGGCTACACCTTC.